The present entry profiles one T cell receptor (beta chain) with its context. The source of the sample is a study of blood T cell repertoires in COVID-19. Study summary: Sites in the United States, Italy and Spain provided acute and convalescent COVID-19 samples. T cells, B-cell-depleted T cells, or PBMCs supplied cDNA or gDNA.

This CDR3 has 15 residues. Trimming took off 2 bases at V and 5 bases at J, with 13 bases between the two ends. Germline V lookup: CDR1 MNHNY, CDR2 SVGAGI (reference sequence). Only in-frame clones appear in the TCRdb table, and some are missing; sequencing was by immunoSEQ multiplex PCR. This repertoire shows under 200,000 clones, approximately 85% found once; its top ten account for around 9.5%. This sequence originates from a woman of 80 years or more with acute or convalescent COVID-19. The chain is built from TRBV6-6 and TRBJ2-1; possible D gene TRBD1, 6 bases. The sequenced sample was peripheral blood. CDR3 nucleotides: TGTGCCAGCAGTTACCTCTCGACAGGCAACAATGAGCAGTTCTTC. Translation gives CASSYLSTGNNEQFF.